These 8 T cell receptor beta chains were all obtained from the same sample, sequenced in a study of blood T cell repertoires in COVID-19 (dated by TCRdb to about 2020). Preparation of the library involved the immunoSEQ multiplex PCR assay. Imported from immuneACCESS, the table was reduced by TCRdb to in-frame sequences with V and J called. These copies leave out some clones; in studies compared against another copy, an unresolved V gene accounts for under half, and the cause of the remainder is not known. The sample table shows roughly 260,000 clones, and approximately 91% are seen once. The ten largest account for approximately 1.2% of the sample. Source material: PBMCs or T cells enriched from blood (not recorded which). These TCRs come from a human donor in a cohort exposed to, infected with or recovered from COVID-19 (not recorded which). The donor label of this sample is uncertain.

The chain couples TRBV4-2 to TRBJ1-4; possible D gene TRBD1, 6 bases. The length of the CDR3 is 15 residues. Trimming removed 4 bases at V and 8 bases at J, with 17 bases between. Per the germline V gene, CDR1 is LGHNA and CDR2 is YNFKEQ. The CDR3 reads CASSRREGGTEKLFF. CDR3 DNA sequence: TGTGCCAGCAGCCGAAGGGAGGGGGGGACCGAAAAACTGTTTTTT.

The chain has TRBV5-1 and TRBJ2-1; 10 positions agree with TRBD1. The germline V gene has CDR1 SGHRS and CDR2 YFSETQ. V lost 3 bases, J lost 8 bases, and 2 bases stayed unmatched. This CDR3 has 13 residues. The CDR3 loop reads CASSSTGGYEQFF. The CDR3 nucleotides are TGCGCCAGCAGCTCGACAGGGGGCTATGAGCAGTTCTTC.

The rearrangement uses TRBV11-3 and TRBJ1-1, with D unclear. V lost 3 bases and J lost 2, with 16 bases in between. Germline CDR1 SGHNT, CDR2 YENEEA. The CDR3 extends over 16 amino acids. The CDR3 spells CASSFCPAAANTEAFF. CDR3 in DNA: TGTGCCAGCAGCTTCTGCCCGGCCGCGGCAAACACTGAAGCTTTCTTT.

The chain recombines TRBV20-1 with TRBJ2-5; possible D gene TRBD2, 7 bases. Trimming took off 3 bases at V and 4 bases at J, with 12 bases between the two ends. The CDR3 runs to 13 residues. CDR1 is DFQATT and CDR2 is SNEGSKA in the germline V gene (reference sequence). CDR3 region: CSASRGGGETQYF. CDR3 DNA sequence: TGCAGTGCTAGTAGAGGGGGGGGAGAGACCCAGTACTTC.

This sequence joins TRBV7-2 and TRBJ1-5, with D possibly TRBD1 on 6 matching bases. CDR3 length equals 15 residues. The germline V gene has CDR1 SGHTA and CDR2 FQGNSA. Between the trimmed V and J ends, which lost 2 bases and 6 bases, there was a span of 14 bases. CDR3 loop: CASSLMSGEGQPQHF. The CDR3 bases are TGTGCCAGCAGCTTAATGTCAGGGGAAGGTCAGCCCCAGCATTTT.

This rearrangement joins TRBV4-1 to TRBJ2-7, with D possibly matching TRBD2 (6 bases). CDR3 size: 15 residues. Deletions cut 1 base from V and 2 bases from J, with 12 bases between. CDR1 and CDR2 (germline): MGHRA, YSYEKL. CDR3 nucleotide sequence: TGCGCCAGCAGCCAAGTAGCGGACTCCACCTACGAGCAGTACTTC. Amino acid sequence: CASSQVADSTYEQYF.

The chain couples TRBV2 to TRBJ2-2, with D hard to call. The CDR3 has 12 amino acids. Deletions cut 4 bases from V and 6 bases from J, with 6 bases between. Germline V lookup: CDR1 SNHLY, CDR2 FYNNEI. CDR3 DNA sequence: TGTGCCAGCAGTGTCGAGGCCGGGGAGCTGTTTTTT. Protein: CASSVEAGELFF.

The chain links TRBV4-2 to TRBJ1-1, with TRBD1 matching over 7 bases. The CDR3 runs 15 residues. V dropped 1 base and J dropped 5; count of bases not matched to a gene: 7. CDR1 and CDR2 from the germline V gene are LGHNA and YNFKEQ. This CDR3 reads CASSQGTGVGTEAFF. DNA for the CDR3: TGTGCCAGCAGCCAAGGAACAGGGGTGGGGACTGAAGCTTTCTTT.